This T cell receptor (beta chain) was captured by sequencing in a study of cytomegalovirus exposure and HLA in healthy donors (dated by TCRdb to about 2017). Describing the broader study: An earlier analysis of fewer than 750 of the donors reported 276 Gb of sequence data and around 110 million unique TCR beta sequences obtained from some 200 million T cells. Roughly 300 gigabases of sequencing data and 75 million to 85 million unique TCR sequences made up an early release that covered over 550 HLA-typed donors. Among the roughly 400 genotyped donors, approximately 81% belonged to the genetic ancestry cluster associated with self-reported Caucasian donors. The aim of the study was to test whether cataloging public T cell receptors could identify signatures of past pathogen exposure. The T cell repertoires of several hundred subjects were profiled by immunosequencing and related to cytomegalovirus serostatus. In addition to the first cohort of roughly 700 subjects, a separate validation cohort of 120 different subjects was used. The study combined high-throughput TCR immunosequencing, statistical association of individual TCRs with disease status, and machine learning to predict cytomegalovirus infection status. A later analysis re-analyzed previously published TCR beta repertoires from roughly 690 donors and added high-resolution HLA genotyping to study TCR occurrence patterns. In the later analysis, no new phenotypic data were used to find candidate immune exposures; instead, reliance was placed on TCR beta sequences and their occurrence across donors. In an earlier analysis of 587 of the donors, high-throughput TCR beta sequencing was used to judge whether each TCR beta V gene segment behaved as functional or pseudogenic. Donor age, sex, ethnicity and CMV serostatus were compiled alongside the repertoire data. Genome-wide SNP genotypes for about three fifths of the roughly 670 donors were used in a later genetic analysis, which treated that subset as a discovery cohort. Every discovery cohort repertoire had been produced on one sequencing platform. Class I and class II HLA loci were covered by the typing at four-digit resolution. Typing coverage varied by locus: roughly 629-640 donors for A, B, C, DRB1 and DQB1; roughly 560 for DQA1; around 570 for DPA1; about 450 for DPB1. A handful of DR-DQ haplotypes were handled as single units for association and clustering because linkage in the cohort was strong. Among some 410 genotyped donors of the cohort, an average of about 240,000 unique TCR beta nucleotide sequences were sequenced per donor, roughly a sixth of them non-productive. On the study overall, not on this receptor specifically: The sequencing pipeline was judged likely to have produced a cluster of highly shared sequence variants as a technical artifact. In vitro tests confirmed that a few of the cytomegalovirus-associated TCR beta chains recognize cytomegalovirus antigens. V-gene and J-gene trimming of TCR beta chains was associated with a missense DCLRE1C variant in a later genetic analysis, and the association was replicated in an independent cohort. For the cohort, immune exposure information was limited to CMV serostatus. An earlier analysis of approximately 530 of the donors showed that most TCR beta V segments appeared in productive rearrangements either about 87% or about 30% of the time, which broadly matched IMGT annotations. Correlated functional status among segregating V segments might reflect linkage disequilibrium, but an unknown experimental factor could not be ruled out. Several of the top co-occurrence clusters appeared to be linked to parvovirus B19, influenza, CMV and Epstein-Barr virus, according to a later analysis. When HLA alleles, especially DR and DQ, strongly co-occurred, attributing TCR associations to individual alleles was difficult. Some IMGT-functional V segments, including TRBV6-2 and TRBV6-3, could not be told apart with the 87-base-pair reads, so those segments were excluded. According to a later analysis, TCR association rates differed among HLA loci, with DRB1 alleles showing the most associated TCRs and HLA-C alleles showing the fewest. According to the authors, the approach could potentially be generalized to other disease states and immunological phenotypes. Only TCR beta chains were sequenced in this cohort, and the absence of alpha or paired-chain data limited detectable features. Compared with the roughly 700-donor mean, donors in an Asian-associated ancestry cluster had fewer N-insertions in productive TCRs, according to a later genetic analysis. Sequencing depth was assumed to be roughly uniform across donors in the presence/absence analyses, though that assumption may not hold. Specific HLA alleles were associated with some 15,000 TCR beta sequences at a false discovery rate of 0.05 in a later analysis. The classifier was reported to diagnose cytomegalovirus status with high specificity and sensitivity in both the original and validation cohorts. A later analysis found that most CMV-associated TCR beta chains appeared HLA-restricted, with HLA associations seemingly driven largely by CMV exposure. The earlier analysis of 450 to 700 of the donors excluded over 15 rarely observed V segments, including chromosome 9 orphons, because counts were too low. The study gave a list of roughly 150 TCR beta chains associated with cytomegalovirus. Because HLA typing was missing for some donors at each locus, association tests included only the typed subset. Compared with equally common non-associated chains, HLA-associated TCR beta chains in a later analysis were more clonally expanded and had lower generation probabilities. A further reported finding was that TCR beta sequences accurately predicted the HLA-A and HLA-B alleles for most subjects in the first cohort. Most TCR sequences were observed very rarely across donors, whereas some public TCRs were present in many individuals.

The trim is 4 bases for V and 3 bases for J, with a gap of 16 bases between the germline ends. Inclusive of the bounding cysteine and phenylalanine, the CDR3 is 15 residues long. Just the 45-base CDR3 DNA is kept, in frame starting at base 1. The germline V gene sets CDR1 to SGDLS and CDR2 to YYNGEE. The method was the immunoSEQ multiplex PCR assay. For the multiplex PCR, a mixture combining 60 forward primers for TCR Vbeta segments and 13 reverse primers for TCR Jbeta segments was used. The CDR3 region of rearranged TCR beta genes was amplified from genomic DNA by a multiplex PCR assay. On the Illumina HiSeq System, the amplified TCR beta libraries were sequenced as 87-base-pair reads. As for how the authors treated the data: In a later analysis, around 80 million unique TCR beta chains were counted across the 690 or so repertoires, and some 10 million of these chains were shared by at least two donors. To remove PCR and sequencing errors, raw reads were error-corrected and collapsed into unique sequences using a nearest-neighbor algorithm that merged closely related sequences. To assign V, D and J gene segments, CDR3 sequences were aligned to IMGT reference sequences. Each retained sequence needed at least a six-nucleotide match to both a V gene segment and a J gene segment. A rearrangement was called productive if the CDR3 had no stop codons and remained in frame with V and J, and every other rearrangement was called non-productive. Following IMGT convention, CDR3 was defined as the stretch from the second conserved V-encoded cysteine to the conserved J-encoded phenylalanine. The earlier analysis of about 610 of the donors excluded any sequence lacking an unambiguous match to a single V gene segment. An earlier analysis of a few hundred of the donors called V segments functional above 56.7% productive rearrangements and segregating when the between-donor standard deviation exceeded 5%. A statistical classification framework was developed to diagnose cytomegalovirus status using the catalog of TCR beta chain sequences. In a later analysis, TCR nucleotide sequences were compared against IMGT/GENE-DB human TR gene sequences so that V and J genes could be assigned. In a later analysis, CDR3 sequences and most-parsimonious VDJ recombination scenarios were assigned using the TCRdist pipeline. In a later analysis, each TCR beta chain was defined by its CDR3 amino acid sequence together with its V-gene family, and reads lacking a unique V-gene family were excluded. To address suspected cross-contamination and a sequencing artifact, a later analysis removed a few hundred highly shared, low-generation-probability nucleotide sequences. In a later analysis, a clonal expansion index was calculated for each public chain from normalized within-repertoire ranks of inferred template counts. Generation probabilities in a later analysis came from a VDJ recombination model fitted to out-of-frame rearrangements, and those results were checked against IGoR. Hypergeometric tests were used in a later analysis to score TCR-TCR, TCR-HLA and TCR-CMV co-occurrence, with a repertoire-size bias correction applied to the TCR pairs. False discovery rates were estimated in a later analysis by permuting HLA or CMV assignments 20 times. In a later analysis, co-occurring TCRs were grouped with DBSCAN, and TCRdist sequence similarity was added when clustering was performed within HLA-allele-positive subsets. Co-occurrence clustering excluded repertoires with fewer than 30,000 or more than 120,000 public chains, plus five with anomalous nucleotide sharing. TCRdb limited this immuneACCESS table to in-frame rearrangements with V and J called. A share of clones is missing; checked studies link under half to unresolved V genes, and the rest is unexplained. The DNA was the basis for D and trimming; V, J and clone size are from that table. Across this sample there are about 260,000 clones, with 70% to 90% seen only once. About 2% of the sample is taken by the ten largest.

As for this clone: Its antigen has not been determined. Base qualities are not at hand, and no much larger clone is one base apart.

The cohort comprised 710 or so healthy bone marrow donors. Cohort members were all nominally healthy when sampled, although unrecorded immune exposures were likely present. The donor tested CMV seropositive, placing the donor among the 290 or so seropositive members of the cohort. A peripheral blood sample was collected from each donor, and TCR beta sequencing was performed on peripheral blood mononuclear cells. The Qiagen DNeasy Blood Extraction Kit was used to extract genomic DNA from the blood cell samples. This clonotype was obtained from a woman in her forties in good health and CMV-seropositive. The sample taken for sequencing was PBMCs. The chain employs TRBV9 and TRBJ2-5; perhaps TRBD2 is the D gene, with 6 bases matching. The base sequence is TGTGCCAGCAGCAAAAGCGGCCGGAGGGAAGAGACCCAGTACTTC. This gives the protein CASSKSGRREETQYF.